This TCR beta chain was observed in a study of shared clonotypes between healthy human individuals. In the study overall: Samples came from two female and a few male donors aged 18 to 49. Three CD4 naive, three CD4 memory, two CD8 naive and one CD8 memory plate were used per donor.

The CDR3 length is 14 residues. Looked up from germline, CDR1 is SEHNR and CDR2 is FQNEAQ (reference sequence). J was trimmed by 6 bases and V by 3 bases; bases with no gene match: 5. Each PCR replicate from the sorted subsets contained 150 to 250 ng DNA, which is 30,000 or so T cell genomes. The method was immunoSEQ multiplex PCR; TCRdb's version includes in-frame clones alone and lacks a portion of them. The data show 2 million to 2.5 million clones, approximately 95% seen once. Worth noting for this clone: Its specificity is not known.

Study-level results: Sequencing depth was expected to influence donor clonotype sharing.

The chain recombines TRBV7-9 with TRBJ2-1; 7 bases line up with TRBD1. This clonotype was sampled from a man aged 18 to 30 in good health. Some clones in this sample may be carry-over from other donors' samples. Sequences were obtained from naive CD4+ T cells from PBMCs. Subset indicated: CD45RA+ positively selected. The CDR3 DNA reads TGTGCCAGCAGCTTGACCGGGACAGTCAATGAGCAGTTCTTC. It specifies CASSLTGTVNEQFF.